Presented here are 21 T cell receptor beta chains from one specimen sequenced in a study of regulatory T cells in long-lasting Graves disease. The authors built TCR beta libraries using iRepertoire HTBI primers and Arm-PCR of CDR3 regions. TCRdb itself ran the multiplex PCR reads through MiXCR, one entry per CDR3 protein. The data hold under 250,000 distinct CDR3 sequences, with 20% to 25% observed a single time. Time point noted: newly diagnosed GD, antithyroid drugs for less than 3 months. Construction of the TCR library relied on RNA isolated from PBMCs. Sample: peripheral blood mononuclear cells (PBMCs), taken at new diagnosis, from a patient treated with antithyroid drugs. These TCRs come from a female donor with Graves disease.

This clonotype was counted at least ten times. The V call is TRBV9, the J call TRBJ1-2; D gene ambiguous. Trimming took 0 bases from V and 5 from J, leaving 14 bases between them. The CDR3 loop spans 15 amino acids. CDR1 is SGDLS and CDR2 is YYNGEE in the germline V gene. CDR3 DNA sequence: TGTGCCAGCAGCGTAGGACCCGGTTTGAATTATGGCTACACCTTC. The encoded protein is CASSVGPGLNYGYTF.

This clonotype turned up a few times. For the CDR3, the DNA is TGTGCCAGCAGCTTAGGGGCAGGGAACGAAAAACTGTTTTTT. It codes for CASSLGAGNEKLFF. The rearrangement uses TRBV7-2 and TRBJ1-4; possible D gene TRBD1, 5 bases. CDR1 and CDR2 from the germline V gene are SGHTA and FQGNSA. The CDR3 covers 14 residues. Trimming cost V 1 base and J 8 bases, with 11 bases left between them.

In regard to this clonotype: Being one base from a much bigger clone, this may be a read error. The gene calls are TRBV6-1 and TRBJ2-7; D remains unclear. CDR3 size: 12 residues. Germline values: CDR1 MNHNS, CDR2 SASEGT. The CDR3 bases are TGCGCCAGCAGTGTACCCTATGCTGAGCAGTACTTC. Residues: CASSVPYAEQYF.

In the case of this clonotype: A much more abundant neighbour one base away suggests this may be a read error. The V gene is TRBV7-7, the J gene TRBJ2-1, with D perhaps matching TRBD2 (5 bases). The end of the DNA aligns better with TRBJ2-5, so the J call may be wrong. This CDR3 comprises 15 residues. Germline V gene lookup returns CDR1 SSHAT and CDR2 FNYEAQ (reference sequence). The CDR3 spells CAGSSLPLGGETQYF. CDR3 nucleotides: TGTGCCGGCAGCTCCTTACCCTTAGGAGGAGAGACCCAGTACTTC.

Of note for this clonotype: A read error may be the cause here, since a much bigger clone is one base away. This chain connects TRBV15 to TRBJ2-2; no firm D call. CDR3 length: 15 amino acids. V was clipped by 1 base and J by 2 bases, with 8 bases between them. Germline values: CDR1 LNHNV, CDR2 YYDKDF (reference sequence). The CDR3: CATSRGRSNTGELFF. DNA for the CDR3: TGTGCCACCAGCAGAGGTCGGTCAAACACCGGGGAGCTGTTTTTT.

This clonotype was found many times. The chain is built from TRBV7-9 and TRBJ1-1; D is possibly TRBD1 (5 bases). Germline CDR1 is SEHNR and CDR2 is FQNEAQ (reference sequence). V was pared by 5 bases and J by 2 bases, with 12 bases between. This CDR3 contains 14 residues. CDR3 nucleotide sequence: TGTGCCAGCAGCCCAGGGTTCGGAAACACTGAAGCTTTCTTT. Residues: CASSPGFGNTEAFF. The full variable domain, with the rest looked up from reference TRBV7-9 and TRBJ1-1, is DTGVSQNPRHKITKRGQNVTFRCDPISEHNRLYWYRQTLGQGPEFLTYFQNEAQLEKSRLLSDRFSAERPKGSFSTLEIQRTEQGDSAMYLCASSPGFGNTEAFFGQGTRLTVV.

This clonotype was observed at least ten times. In DNA, the CDR3 is TGCAGTGCCCAACGGCCGGGTGGCTACAATGAGCAGTTCTTC. This gives the protein CSAQRPGGYNEQFF. The chain uses TRBV20-1 and TRBJ2-1; D call uncertain. The V gene lost 6 bases and the J gene lost 3 bases, with 15 bases spanning the gap. Germline V CDR1 and CDR2: DFQATT, SNEGSKA (reference sequence). The CDR3 runs 14 residues.

This clonotype was counted ten times or more. The chain has TRBV28 and TRBJ2-5; 13 bases agree with TRBD2. V shed 6 bases and J 5 bases; nucleotides not matched to a gene: 9. The CDR3 sequence is 16 residues long. CDR1 MDHEN and CDR2 SYDVKM come from the germline V gene. CDR3 in DNA: TGTGCCAGCAGGACTACTAGCGGGGGGGCACGTGAGACCCAGTACTTC. Encoded protein: CASRTTSGGARETQYF.

There are a few counts of this clonotype. As DNA, the CDR3 is TGTGCCAGTAGTATAGTAAGCAGGGGGCGAGATCAGCCCCAGCATTTT. It codes for CASSIVSRGRDQPQHF. The rearrangement links TRBV19 to TRBJ1-5; 8 bases are a match to TRBD1. J was trimmed by 5 bases and V by 1 base; bases with no gene match: 7. This CDR3 contains 16 residues. From germline, CDR1 is LNHDA and CDR2 SQIVND (reference sequence). The entire variable domain, with the rest obtained from reference TRBV19 and TRBJ1-5, is as follows: DGGITQSPKYLFRKEGQNVTLSCEQNLNHDAMYWYRQDPGQGLRLIYYSQIVNDFQKGDIAEGYSVSREKKESFPLTVTSAQKNPTAFYLCASSIVSRGRDQPQHFGDGTRLSIL.

J is TRBJ1-1 and V is TRBV5-1, with 7 bases identical to TRBD1. Trimming removed 4 bases from V and 1 base from J; junction bases left unmatched: 7. Germline lookup yields CDR1 SGHRS and CDR2 YFSETQ. The length of the CDR3 is 15 residues. CDR3 bases: TGCGCCAGCAGCAATCCCGGGACAGCGAACACTGAAGCTTTCTTT. As protein: CASSNPGTANTEAFF.

This clonotype has a count of ten or more. This chain links TRBV7-9 with TRBJ2-7; tentative D call: TRBD1 (6 bases). Germline V gene lookup returns CDR1 SEHNR and CDR2 FQNEAQ (reference sequence). This CDR3 comprises 12 residues. With 5 bases removed from V and 9 bases from J, the gap between germline ends came to 14 bases. CDR3 protein: CASSPETTGQYF. The CDR3 coding sequence is TGTGCCAGCAGCCCCGAAACGACAGGGCAGTACTTC.

This clonotype was seen at least ten times. The V call is TRBV12-3 or TRBV12-4, the J call TRBJ2-1, with TRBD1 matching over 7 bases. After removal of 6 bases from V and 3 bases from J, the junction contained 2 bases not matched to a gene. The CDR3 loop spans 13 amino acids. CDR3: CASRTGLYNEQFF. The CDR3 DNA reads as TGTGCCAGCAGGACAGGGCTCTACAATGAGCAGTTCTTC.

This clonotype was counted ten times or more. V and J are TRBV5-6 and TRBJ2-3; D perhaps matches TRBD2 (6 bases). The CDR3 is 13 residues long. Per germline, CDR1 SGHDT and CDR2 YYEEEE. V lost 2 bases and J 9 bases, leaving 13 bases between the germline ends. CDR3 DNA sequence: TGTGCCAGCAGCTTCGGTGGGAGGCCAACGCAGTATTTT. It specifies CASSFGGRPTQYF.

This clonotype was found a few times. The chain uses TRBV9 and TRBJ2-1; D is uncertain. Trimming removed 0 bases from V and 3 bases from J, with 4 bases in between. Germline V lookup: CDR1 SGDLS, CDR2 YYNGEE. The CDR3 has 13 amino acids. This CDR3 reads CASSVAIYNEQFF. CDR3 in DNA: TGTGCCAGCAGCGTAGCCATCTACAATGAGCAGTTCTTC.

This clonotype was recorded at least ten times. This chain joins TRBV7-2 and TRBJ2-2; unclear D gene. Germline-derived CDR1 and CDR2 are SGHTA and FQGNSA. Trimming took off 1 base at V and 8 bases at J, with 5 bases between the two ends. The CDR3 totals 12 residues. The CDR3 DNA is TGTGCCAGCAGCTTAGATCAGGGGGAGCTGTTTTTT. It encodes CASSLDQGELFF.

This clonotype has at least ten counts. The CDR3 nucleotides read TGTGCCAGCAGCTTAAGGACTAGCCCCTACAATGAGCAGTTCTTC. It codes for CASSLRTSPYNEQFF. The chain uses TRBV7-6 and TRBJ2-1, with 8 bases lining up with TRBD2. V lost 2 bases, J lost 2 bases, and 2 bases stayed unmatched. This CDR3 spans 15 amino acids. Germline V gene data show CDR1 as SGHVS and CDR2 as FNYEAQ.

There are many counts of this clonotype. The chain is built from TRBV5-5 and TRBJ2-7, with 8 bases matching TRBD1. This CDR3 contains 16 residues. In germline, CDR1 is SGHKS, CDR2 YYEKEE (reference sequence). Germline trimming cut 3 bases from V and 3 bases from J; bases unmatched to any gene: 11. The CDR3 bases are TGTGCCAGCAGCTCGGGGATAGGGACAGGATACTACGAGCAGTACTTC. Translated, it gives CASSSGIGTGYYEQYF.

This clonotype was recorded at least ten times. The J gene is TRBJ1-5, the V gene TRBV28; tentatively, D is TRBD1 (5 bases). CDR1 is MDHEN and CDR2 is SYDVKM in the germline V gene. There are 12 residues in the CDR3. The germline V and J ends were trimmed by 8 bases and 3 bases, with 8 bases remaining between them. CDR3 nucleotide sequence: TGTGCCAGCGGGGGATCCAATCAGCCCCAGCATTTT. Its translation: CASGGSNQPQHF.

This clonotype appeared many times. The chain combines TRBV28 with TRBJ2-3, with TRBD2 matching 9 bases. CDR1 and CDR2 (germline): MDHEN, SYDVKM. J gave up 15 bases and V 5 bases, and 15 bases lay outside the gene matches. This CDR3 is built from 14 residues. The CDR3 is CASSLTGREGLFYF. CDR3 DNA: TGTGCCAGCAGTCTTACAGGGCGGGAGGGCCTATTCTATTTT. The entire variable domain, with the rest obtained from reference TRBV28 and TRBJ2-3, is as follows: DVKVTQSSRYLVKRTGEKVFLECVQDMDHENMFWYRQDPGLGLRLIYFSYDVKMKEKGDIPEGYSVSREKKERFSLILESASTNQTSMYLCASSLTGREGLFYFGPGTRLTVL.

This clonotype was picked up many times. The chain carries TRBV24-1 and TRBJ2-7; 11 bases are a match to TRBD1. CDR3 length: 13 residues. Germline values: CDR1 KGHDR, CDR2 SFDVKD. Trimming cost V 9 bases and J 2 bases; bases outside gene matches: 2. CDR3 loop: CATEGQGAYEQYF. The CDR3 region has the DNA TGTGCCACCGAGGGACAGGGGGCCTACGAGCAGTACTTC.

This chain joins TRBV20-1 and TRBJ2-1; D is tentatively TRBD1 or TRBD2 (7 bases each). Germline V gene sequence: CDR1 DFQATT, CDR2 SNEGSKA (reference sequence). The V end was cut by 0 bases, the J end by 9 bases, with 18 bases between. CDR3 length: 15 residues. The CDR3 loop is CSARDGQGGGGEQFF. Here the CDR3 DNA reads TGCAGTGCTAGAGATGGCCAGGGGGGAGGGGGTGAGCAGTTCTTC.